The clone carrying this T cell receptor (beta chain) was seen a handful of times. Its antigen is still unknown. The CDR3 has 16 amino acids. CDR1 and CDR2 from the germline V gene are SGHRS and YFSETQ. Trimming pared 0 bases from V and 3 bases from J, leaving 12 bases between. TCR alpha and TCR beta cDNA libraries with sample barcodes and UMIs came from 5'RACE using constant-segment primers. Via MiXCR, TCRdb re-called the 5' RACE reads, giving one row per CDR3 protein. Found here are around 440,000 distinct CDR3 sequences, around a sixth of them singletons; the top ten hold around an eighth. The sample comes from a study of T-cell memory formation after mild COVID-19. Study-wide points: Largely, contracting CD4+ clones fell within CM and EM, and contracting CD8+ clones within EMRA. Later expanders leaned toward CD4+, whereas clones contracting from day 15 to 85 were balanced CD4/CD8.

What was sequenced was PBMCs or a T cell subset sorted from them (not recorded which). The receptor comes from an adult woman who had mild COVID-19 (a few samples of this study predate the infection). Cell type and time point are not known. V gene TRBV5-1 combines with J gene TRBJ2-2, with D uncertain. This CDR3 is CASSLARIADTGELFF. The DNA for the CDR3 is TGCGCCAGCAGCTTGGCCCGAATTGCGGACACCGGGGAGCTGTTTTTT.